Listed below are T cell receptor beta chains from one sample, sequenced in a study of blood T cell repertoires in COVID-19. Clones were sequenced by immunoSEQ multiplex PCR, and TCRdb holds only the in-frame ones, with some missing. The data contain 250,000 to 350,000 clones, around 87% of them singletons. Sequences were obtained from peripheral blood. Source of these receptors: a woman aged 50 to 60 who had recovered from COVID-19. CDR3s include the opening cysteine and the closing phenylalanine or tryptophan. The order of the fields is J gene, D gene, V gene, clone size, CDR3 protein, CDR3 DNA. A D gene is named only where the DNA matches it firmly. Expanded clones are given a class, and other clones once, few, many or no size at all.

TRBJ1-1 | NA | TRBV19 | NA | CASSMGLSLSYTEAFF | TGTGCCAGTAGTATGGGCTTAAGCTTATCGTACACTGAAGCTTTCTTT
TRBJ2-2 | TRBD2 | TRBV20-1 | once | CSASPSGRGTGELFF | TGCAGTGCTAGTCCTAGCGGGAGGGGCACCGGGGAGCTGTTTTTT
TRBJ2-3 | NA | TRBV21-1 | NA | CASSKRYVTGEFSDTQYF | TGTGCCAGCAGCAAAAGGTACGTGACGGGAGAGTTTTCGGATACGCAGTATTTT
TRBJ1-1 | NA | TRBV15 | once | CATSRVRTRGWYTEAFF | TGTGCCACCAGCAGAGTCAGGACGAGGGGGTGGTACACTGAAGCTTTCTTT
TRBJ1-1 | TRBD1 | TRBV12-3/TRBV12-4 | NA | CASSSTGVTEAFF | TGTGCCAGCAGTTCAACAGGGGTTACTGAAGCTTTCTTT
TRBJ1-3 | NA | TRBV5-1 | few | CASRPAGSSGNTIYF | TGCGCCAGCAGACCAGCCGGGAGCTCTGGAAACACCATATATTTT
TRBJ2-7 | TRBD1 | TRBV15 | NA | CATSRGTGGTYEQYF | TGTGCCACCAGCAGAGGGACAGGGGGGACCTACGAGCAGTACTTC
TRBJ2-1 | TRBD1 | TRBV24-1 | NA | CATSEIRQGRQFF | TGTGCCACCAGTGAGATAAGACAGGGACGGCAGTTCTTC
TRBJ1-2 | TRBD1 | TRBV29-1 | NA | CSVPSDRGRSHYGYTF | TGCAGCGTCCCCTCGGACAGGGGCAGATCTCACTATGGCTACACCTTC
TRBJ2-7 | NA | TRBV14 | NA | CASSQLSGQGGEQYF | TGTGCCAGCAGCCAACTCAGCGGCCAGGGGGGAGAGCAGTACTTC
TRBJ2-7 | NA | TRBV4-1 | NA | CASSQNERPYEQYF | TGCGCCAGCAGCCAAAATGAGCGACCCTACGAGCAGTACTTC
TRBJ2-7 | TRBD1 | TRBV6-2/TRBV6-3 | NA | CASSYGGTGTNYEQYF | TGTGCCAGCAGTTACGGGGGGACAGGAACTAATTACGAGCAGTACTTC
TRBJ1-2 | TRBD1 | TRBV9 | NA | CASSVAQGADYGYTF | TGTGCCAGCAGCGTAGCACAGGGGGCTGACTATGGCTACACCTTC
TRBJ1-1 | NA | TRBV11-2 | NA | CASSFITGTAFF | TGTGCCAGCAGCTTCATAACAGGGACAGCTTTCTTT
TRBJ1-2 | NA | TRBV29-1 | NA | CSVEDRVSYGYTF | TGCAGCGTTGAAGATCGGGTTAGCTATGGCTACACCTTC
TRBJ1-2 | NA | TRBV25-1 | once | CASSDIGQIYGYTF | TGTGCCAGCAGTGACATTGGACAGATTTATGGCTACACCTTC
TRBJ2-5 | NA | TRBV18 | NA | CASSPEGETQYF | TGTGCCAGCTCCCCAGAGGGAGAGACCCAGTACTTC
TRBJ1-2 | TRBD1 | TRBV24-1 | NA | CATSGTGANYGYTF | TGTGCCACCAGTGGGACAGGGGCTAACTATGGCTACACCTTC
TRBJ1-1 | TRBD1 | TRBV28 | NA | CASSLGGTGIVAFF | TGTGCCAGCAGTTTAGGTGGGACAGGGATCGTGGCTTTCTTT
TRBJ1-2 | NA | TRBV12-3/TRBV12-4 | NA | CASSLARGFGYTF | TGTGCCAGCAGTTTAGCGCGCGGCTTTGGCTACACCTTC
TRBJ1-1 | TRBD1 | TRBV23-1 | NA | CASSQRQGETEAFF | TGCGCCAGCAGTCAAAGACAGGGTGAGACTGAAGCTTTCTTT
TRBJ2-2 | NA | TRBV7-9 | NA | CASSPGAAGATGGELFF | TGTGCCAGCAGCCCTGGGGCGGCAGGGGCGACGGGCGGGGAGCTGTTTTTT
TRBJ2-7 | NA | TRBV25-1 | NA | CASSRAVGLGEQYF | TGTGCCAGCAGCAGGGCAGTCGGCCTAGGGGAGCAGTACTTC
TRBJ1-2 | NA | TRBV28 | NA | CASSLLARDYGYTF | TGTGCCAGCAGTTTATTGGCGCGGGACTATGGCTACACCTTC
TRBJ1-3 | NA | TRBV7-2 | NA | CASSPEHGSGNTIYF | TGTGCCAGCAGCCCCGAGCATGGCTCTGGAAACACCATATATTTT
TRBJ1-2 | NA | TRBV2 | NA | CASSESEGGYTF | TGTGCCAGCAGTGAATCTGAGGGAGGCTACACCTTC
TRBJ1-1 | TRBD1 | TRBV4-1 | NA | CASSPGDRVHGTEAFF | TGCGCCAGCAGCCCCGGGGACAGGGTTCATGGAACTGAAGCTTTCTTT
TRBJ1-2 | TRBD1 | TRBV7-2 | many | CASSLNPRAGGDYGYTF | TGTGCCAGCAGCTTAAATCCGAGGGCAGGGGGCGACTATGGCTACACCTTC
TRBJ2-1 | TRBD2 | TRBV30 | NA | CAGRTSRAPEQFF | TGTGCCGGAAGGACTAGCCGGGCTCCTGAGCAGTTCTTC
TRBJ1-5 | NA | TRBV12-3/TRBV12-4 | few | CASSHYQGQPQHF | TGTGCCAGCAGTCACTACCAGGGGCAGCCCCAGCATTTT
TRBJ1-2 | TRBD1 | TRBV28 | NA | CASSQQGALHYGYTF | TGTGCCAGCAGTCAACAGGGGGCGCTCCACTATGGCTACACCTTC
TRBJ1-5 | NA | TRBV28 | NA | CASSLSGRGQPQHF | TGTGCCAGCAGTTTATCCGGTCGGGGGCAGCCCCAGCATTTT
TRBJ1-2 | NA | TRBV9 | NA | CASSVALDYGYTF | TGTGCCAGCAGCGTAGCCCTCGACTATGGCTACACCTTC
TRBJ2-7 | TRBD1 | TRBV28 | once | CASSYRDRKYF | TGTGCCAGCAGTTACCGGGACAGGAAGTACTTC
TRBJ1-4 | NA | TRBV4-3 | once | CASSPRTGQNEKLFF | TGCGCCAGCAGCCCTCGAACGGGACAAAATGAAAAACTGTTTTTT
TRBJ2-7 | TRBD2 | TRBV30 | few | CAWSVRLWAGGQNEQYF | TGTGCCTGGAGTGTAAGGTTGTGGGCGGGAGGTCAGAACGAGCAGTACTTC
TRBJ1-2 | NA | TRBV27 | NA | CASSLYPRGYGYTF | TGTGCCAGCAGTTTATACCCCAGAGGCTATGGCTACACCTTC
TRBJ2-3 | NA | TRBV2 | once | CASSVSRGGLDTQYF | TGTGCCAGCAGTGTCTCGCGGGGAGGTTTGGATACGCAGTATTTT
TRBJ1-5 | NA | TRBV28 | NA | CAGRGANRSNQPQHF | TGTGCCGGCCGGGGGGCCAATCGGAGCAATCAGCCCCAGCATTTT
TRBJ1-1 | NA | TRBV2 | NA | CASSEVRQTGEAFF | TGTGCCAGCAGTGAAGTTCGACAGACTGGTGAAGCTTTCTTT
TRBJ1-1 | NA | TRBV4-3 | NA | CASSQTSVQEWAFF | TGCGCCAGCAGCCAGACCTCCGTACAGGAATGGGCTTTCTTT
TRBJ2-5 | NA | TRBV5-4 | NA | CASSTGPAPETQYF | TGTGCCAGCAGCACCGGTCCCGCTCCGGAGACCCAGTACTTC
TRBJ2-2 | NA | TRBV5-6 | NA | CASSLGSASGELFF | TGTGCCAGCAGCTTGGGTAGCGCCTCCGGGGAGCTGTTTTTT
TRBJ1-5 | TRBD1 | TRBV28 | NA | CASSLLTGGVDQPQHF | TGTGCCAGCAGTTTACTTACAGGGGGCGTCGATCAGCCCCAGCATTTT
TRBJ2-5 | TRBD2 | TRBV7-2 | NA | CASSYLAVGETQYF | TGTGCCAGCAGTTACCTAGCGGTAGGAGAGACCCAGTACTTC
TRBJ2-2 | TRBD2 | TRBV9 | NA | CASSVGLAGRDLNTGELFF | TGTGCCAGCAGCGTAGGACTAGCGGGGAGAGACCTTAACACCGGGGAGCTGTTTTTT
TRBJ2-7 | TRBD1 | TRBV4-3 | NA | CASSQERGTGRNEQYF | TGCGCCAGCAGCCAAGAAAGGGGGACAGGGCGGAACGAGCAGTACTTC
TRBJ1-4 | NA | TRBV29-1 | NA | CSVEQGEKLFF | TGCAGCGTGGAACAGGGTGAAAAACTGTTTTTT
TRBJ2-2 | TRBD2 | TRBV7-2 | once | CASSFSGGGNGELFF | TGTGCCAGCAGCTTCTCTGGCGGGGGAAACGGGGAGCTGTTTTTT
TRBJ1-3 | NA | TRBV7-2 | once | CASSYYIQGAGNTIYF | TGTGCCAGCAGCTATTATATACAGGGCGCTGGAAACACCATATATTTT
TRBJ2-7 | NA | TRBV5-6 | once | CASSGGGEQYF | TGTGCCAGCAGCGGCGGCGGGGAGCAGTACTTC